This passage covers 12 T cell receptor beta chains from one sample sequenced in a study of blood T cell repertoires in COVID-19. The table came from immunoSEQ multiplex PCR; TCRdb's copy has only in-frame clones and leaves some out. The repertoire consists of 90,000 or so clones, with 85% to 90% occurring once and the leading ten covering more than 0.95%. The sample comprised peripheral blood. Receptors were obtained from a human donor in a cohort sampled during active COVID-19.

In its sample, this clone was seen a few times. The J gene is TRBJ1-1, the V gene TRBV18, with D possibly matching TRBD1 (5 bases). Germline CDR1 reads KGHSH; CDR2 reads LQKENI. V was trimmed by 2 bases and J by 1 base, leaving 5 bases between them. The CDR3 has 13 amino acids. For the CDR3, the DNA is TGTGCCAGCTCACCAACAGGGAACACTGAAGCTTTCTTT. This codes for CASSPTGNTEAFF.

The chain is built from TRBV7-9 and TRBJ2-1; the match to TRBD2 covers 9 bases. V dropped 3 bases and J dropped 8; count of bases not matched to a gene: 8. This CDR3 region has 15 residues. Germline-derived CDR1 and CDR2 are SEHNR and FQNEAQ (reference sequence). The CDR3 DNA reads TGTGCCAGCAGCTTTAAAGCGGGAGGACTACATGAGCAGTTCTTC. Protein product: CASSFKAGGLHEQFF.

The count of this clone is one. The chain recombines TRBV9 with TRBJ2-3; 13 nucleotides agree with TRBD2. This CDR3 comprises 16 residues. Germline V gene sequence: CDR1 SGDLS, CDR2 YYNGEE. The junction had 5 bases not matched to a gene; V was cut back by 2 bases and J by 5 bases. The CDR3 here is CASSVGTSGILDTQYF. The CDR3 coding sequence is TGTGCCAGCAGCGTTGGGACTAGCGGGATATTAGATACGCAGTATTTT.

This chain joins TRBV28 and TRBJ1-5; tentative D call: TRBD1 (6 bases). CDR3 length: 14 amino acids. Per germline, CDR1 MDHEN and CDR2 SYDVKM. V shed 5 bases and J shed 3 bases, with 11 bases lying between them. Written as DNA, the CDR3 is TGTGCCAGCAGTCCAGGGGCCTTCAATCAGCCCCAGCATTTT. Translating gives CASSPGAFNQPQHF.

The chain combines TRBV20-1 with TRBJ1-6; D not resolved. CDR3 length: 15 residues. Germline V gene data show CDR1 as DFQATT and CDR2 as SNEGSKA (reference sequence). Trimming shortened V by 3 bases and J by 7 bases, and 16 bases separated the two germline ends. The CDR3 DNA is TGCAGTGCTAGTTCGACAACATCCGGCAATTCACCCCTCCACTTT. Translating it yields CSASSTTSGNSPLHF.

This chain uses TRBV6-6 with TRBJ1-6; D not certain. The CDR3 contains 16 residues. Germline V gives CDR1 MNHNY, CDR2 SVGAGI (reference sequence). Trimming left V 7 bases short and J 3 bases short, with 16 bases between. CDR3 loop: CASTYYVADYNSPLHF. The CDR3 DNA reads TGTGCCAGCACCTACTACGTGGCAGACTATAATTCACCCCTCCACTTT.

The CDR3 coding sequence is TGTGCCAGCCTCTCCCCGCAGGGGGCGAATGAAAAACTGTTTTTT. The encoded protein is CASLSPQGANEKLFF. The V call is TRBV28, the J call TRBJ1-4; the match to TRBD1 covers 8 bases. The CDR3 has 15 residues. Germline V gene sequence: CDR1 MDHEN, CDR2 SYDVKM. Losses at the gene ends were 8 bases for V and 5 bases for J; bases not matched to a gene: 10. The whole variable domain, remainder taken from reference TRBV28 and TRBJ1-4, is DVKVTQSSRYLVKRTGEKVFLECVQDMDHENMFWYRQDPGLGLRLIYFSYDVKMKEKGDIPEGYSVSREKKERFSLILESASTNQTSMYLCASLSPQGANEKLFFGSGTQLSVL.

The DNA of the CDR3 is TGTGCCAGCAGTGACGGCGGGGTTAGACTAAACCCCCGCTACGAGCAGTACTTC. Residues: CASSDGGVRLNPRYEQYF. The chain joins TRBV6-4 to TRBJ2-7; possible D gene TRBD2, 6 bases. This CDR3 is 18 amino acids long. Germline CDR1 is MRHNA and CDR2 is SNTAGT. Trimming cost V 2 bases and J 3 bases, with 23 bases left between them.

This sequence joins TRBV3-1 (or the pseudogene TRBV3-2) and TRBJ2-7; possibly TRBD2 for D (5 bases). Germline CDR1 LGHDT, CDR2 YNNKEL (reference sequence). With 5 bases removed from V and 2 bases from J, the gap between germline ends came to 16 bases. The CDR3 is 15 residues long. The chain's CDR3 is CASSFSRRGTYEQYF. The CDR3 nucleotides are TGTGCCAGCAGCTTCTCTAGACGGGGTACCTACGAGCAGTACTTC.

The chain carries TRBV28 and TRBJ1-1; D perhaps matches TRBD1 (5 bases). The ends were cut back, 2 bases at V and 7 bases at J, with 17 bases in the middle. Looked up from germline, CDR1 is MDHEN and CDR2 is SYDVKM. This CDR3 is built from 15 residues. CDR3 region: CASSLGWGGDLEAFF. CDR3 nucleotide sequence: TGTGCCAGCAGTTTAGGGTGGGGAGGGGATCTTGAAGCTTTCTTT.

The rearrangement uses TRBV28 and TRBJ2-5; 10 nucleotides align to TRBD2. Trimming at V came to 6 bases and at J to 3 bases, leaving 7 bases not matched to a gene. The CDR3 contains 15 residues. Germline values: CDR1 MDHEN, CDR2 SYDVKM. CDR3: CASRPLAGEEETQYF. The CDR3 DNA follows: TGTGCCAGCAGACCCCTAGCGGGAGAGGAAGAGACCCAGTACTTC.

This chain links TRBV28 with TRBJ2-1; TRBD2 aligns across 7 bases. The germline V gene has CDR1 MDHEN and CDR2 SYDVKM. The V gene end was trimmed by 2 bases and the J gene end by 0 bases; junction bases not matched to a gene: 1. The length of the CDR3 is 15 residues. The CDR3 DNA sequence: TGTGCCAGCAGTTTAGGGACTACCTCCTACAATGAGCAGTTCTTC. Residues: CASSLGTTSYNEQFF.